Listed here are 8 T cell receptor beta chains from one sample, sequenced in a study of blood T cell repertoires in COVID-19. Clones were read by immunoSEQ multiplex PCR, and TCRdb kept only the in-frame ones, dropping some. The data show around 290,000 clones, with about 88% seen just once and around 13% held by the top ten. The sample comprised peripheral blood. Receptors were obtained from a woman in her sixties or seventies with COVID-19, enrolled during active disease.

This rearrangement joins TRBV28 to TRBJ1-1; D is unclear. V lost 7 bases and J lost 4, with 10 bases in between. Germline assignment: CDR1 MDHEN and CDR2 SYDVKM. The CDR3 covers 12 residues. The DNA for the CDR3 is TGTGCCAGCACAGGTTCCAGCACTGAAGCTTTCTTT. It encodes CASTGSSTEAFF.

The chain joins TRBV7-9 to TRBJ1-3; D not certain. The germline gives CDR1 SEHNR, CDR2 FQNEAQ (reference sequence). Trimming stripped 2 bases from V and 0 bases from J, with 8 bases between. The CDR3 loop spans 15 amino acids. CDR3 sequence reads: CASSLLGTSGNTIYF. Here the CDR3 DNA reads TGTGCCAGCAGCTTACTAGGCACCTCTGGAAACACCATATATTTT.

This clone is a singleton in its sample. The chain carries TRBV12-1 and TRBJ2-7; the table's TRBD2 call for D was not verified on the DNA. TRBV12-1 is classified as a pseudogene. The CDR3 contains 18 residues. This chain's CDR3 is CASSFPPRRDEAPYEQYF. Written as DNA, the CDR3 is TGTGCCAGCAGCTTCCCCCCTCGGCGGGACGAGGCCCCCTACGAGCAGTACTTC.

This chain joins TRBV28 and TRBJ2-1; weak D call: TRBD1 (6 bases). Trimming cost V 7 bases and J 3 bases, with 16 bases left between them. CDR3 length: 15 residues. Germline loops: CDR1 MDHEN, CDR2 SYDVKM. CDR3 loop: CASTVGQNLYNEQFF. The CDR3 bases are TGTGCCAGCACAGTCGGACAGAATCTCTACAATGAGCAGTTCTTC.

This clone has just one count. Here the CDR3 reads CASSPGTGVMNTEAFF. Written as DNA, the CDR3 is TGTGCCAGCAGTCCCGGGACAGGGGTTATGAACACTGAAGCTTTCTTT. The chain joins TRBV7-9 to TRBJ1-1; 10 bases map to TRBD1. V lost 6 bases to trimming and J lost 0 bases; unmatched junction nucleotides: 7. This CDR3 comprises 16 residues. Germline V gene lookup returns CDR1 SEHNR and CDR2 FQNEAQ (reference sequence).

V gene TRBV19 combines with J gene TRBJ2-2; possibly TRBD2 for D (7 bases). V gave up 2 bases and J gave up 3 bases, with 16 bases separating them. The CDR3 contains 17 residues. CDR1 and CDR2 (germline): LNHDA, SQIVND (reference sequence). In DNA form, the CDR3 reads TGTGCCAGTAGTATATATGGCGGGGGCCCCTACACCGGGGAGCTGTTTTTT. It encodes CASSIYGGGPYTGELFF.

The chain couples TRBV2 to TRBJ2-3, with TRBD1 as a possible D gene (6 bases). V was cut by 6 bases and J by 14 bases, with 24 bases left in between. The germline V gene has CDR1 SNHLY and CDR2 FYNNEI. The CDR3 totals 14 residues. CDR3 nucleotides: TGTGCCAGCAGCTCTTACAGGGATCTAGAGGCGCTGTATTTT. This gives the protein CASSSYRDLEALYF. The full variable domain, its missing parts supplied by reference TRBV2 and TRBJ2-3, is EPEVTQTPSHQVTQMGQEVILRCVPISNHLYFYWYRQILGQKVEFLVSFYNNEISEKSEIFDDQFSVERPDGSNFTLKIRSTKLEDSAMYFCASSSYRDLEALYFGPGTRLTVL.

The rearrangement links TRBV7-9 to TRBJ1-4, with 7 positions matching TRBD1. V shed 3 bases, J shed 6 bases, and the junction held 13 bases outside the gene matches. The CDR3 extends over 17 amino acids. Germline-derived CDR1 and CDR2 are SEHNR and FQNEAQ (reference sequence). CDR3 protein: CASSFLTQGVGDEKLFF. Here the CDR3 DNA reads TGTGCCAGCAGCTTTTTAACTCAGGGGGTAGGGGATGAAAAACTGTTTTTT. Filled out from reference TRBV7-9 and TRBJ1-4, the complete variable domain reads DTGVSQNPRHKITKRGQNVTFRCDPISEHNRLYWYRQTLGQGPEFLTYFQNEAQLEKSRLLSDRFSAERPKGSFSTLEIQRTEQGDSAMYLCASSFLTQGVGDEKLFFGSGTQLSVL.